Listed here is a single T cell receptor beta chain. The data belong to a study of control samples from healthy donors and cancer patients. Assay used: immunoSEQ multiplex PCR; TCRdb lists only in-frame clones, some missing. The data contain about 130,000 clones, more than 85% of them singletons. Germline V lookup: CDR1 LGHNA, CDR2 YNFKEQ. V lost 0 bases to trimming and J lost 5 bases; unmatched junction nucleotides: 17. The CDR3 has 20 residues. The sample was PBMCs. The receptor's source is a man in his forties or fifties with head and neck cancer. This chain connects TRBV4-2 to TRBJ2-5; 11 nucleotides align to TRBD2. CDR3 nucleotides: TGTGCCAGCAGCCAAGATGGTGGTAGCGGGGGGGCTCGAGAGTCTGAGACCCAGTACTTC. Translating it yields CASSQDGGSGGARESETQYF.